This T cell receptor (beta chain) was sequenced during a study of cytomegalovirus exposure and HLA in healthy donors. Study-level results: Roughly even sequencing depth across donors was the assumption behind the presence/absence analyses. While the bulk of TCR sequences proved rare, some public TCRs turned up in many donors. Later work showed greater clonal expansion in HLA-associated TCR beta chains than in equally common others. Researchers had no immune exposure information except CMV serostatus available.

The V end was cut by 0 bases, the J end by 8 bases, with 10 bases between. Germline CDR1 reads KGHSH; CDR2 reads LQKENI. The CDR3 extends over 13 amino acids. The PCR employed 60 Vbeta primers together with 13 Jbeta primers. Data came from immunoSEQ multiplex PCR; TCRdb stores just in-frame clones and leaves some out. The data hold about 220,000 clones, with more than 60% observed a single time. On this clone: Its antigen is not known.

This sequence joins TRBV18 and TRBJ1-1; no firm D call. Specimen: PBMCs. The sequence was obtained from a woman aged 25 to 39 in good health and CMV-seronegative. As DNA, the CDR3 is TGTGCCAGCTCACCACCAAGCGGCAGGGAAGCTTTCTTT. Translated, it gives CASSPPSGREAFF.